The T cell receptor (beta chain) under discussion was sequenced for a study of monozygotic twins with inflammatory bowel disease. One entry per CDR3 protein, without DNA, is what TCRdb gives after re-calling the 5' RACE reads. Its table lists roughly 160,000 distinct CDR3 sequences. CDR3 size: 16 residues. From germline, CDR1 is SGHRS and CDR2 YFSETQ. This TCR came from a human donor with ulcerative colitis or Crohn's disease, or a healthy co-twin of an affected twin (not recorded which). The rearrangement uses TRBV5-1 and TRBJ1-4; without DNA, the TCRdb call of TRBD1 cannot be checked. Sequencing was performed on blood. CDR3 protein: CASSLGPGQGDEKLFF.